This TCR beta chain was profiled in a study of human T cells and chemical hapten exposure. Study-wide background: Diphenylcyclopropenone, dosed weekly to the scalp, was given to patients throughout the roughly 24-week study.

The time point was: pre-sensitization, week 0. The treatment is: therapeutic diphenylcyclopropenone sensitization with weekly scalp DPC. TCRdb redid the calling of the RACE reads with MiXCR, one entry per CDR3 protein. The data contain approximately 52,000 distinct CDR3 sequences, roughly 9.9% of them singletons. The CDR3 length is 13 residues. Germline V gene data show CDR1 as MNHNS and CDR2 as SASEGT. V was pared by 6 bases and J by 6 bases, with 3 bases of the junction left unmatched. The V call is TRBV6-1, the J call TRBJ2-2, with TRBD1 matching 8 bases. The specimen was whole blood, collected in connection with sensitization to the hapten diphenylcyclopropenone (DPC). The origin of this receptor is a woman aged 40 to 50 with alopecia areata. Some clones in this sample may be carry-over from other donors' samples. CDR3 nucleotides: TGTGCCAGCAGGACAGGGGTGGCCGGGGAGCTGTTTTTT. This sequence encodes CASRTGVAGELFF.